This T cell receptor beta chain was observed in a study of blood T cell repertoires in COVID-19. In germline, CDR1 is SNHLY, CDR2 FYNNEI. The CDR3 covers 13 residues. The V end lost 6 bases, the J end lost 0 bases, and 9 bases lay between the germline ends. This table comes from immunoSEQ multiplex PCR, and its TCRdb copy is limited to in-frame clones, with some not included. This table holds about 200,000 clones, more than 75% found once. The receptor was isolated from a woman of 80 years or more with COVID-19, enrolled during active disease. V and J are TRBV2 and TRBJ2-7, with D possibly TRBD2 on 6 matching bases. The sequencing sample was made of peripheral blood. The CDR3 loop is CASRGTSSYEQYF. CDR3 bases: TGTGCCAGCAGAGGGACTTCCTCCTACGAGCAGTACTTC.